Shown below are 7 T cell receptor beta chains from a single sample sequenced in a study of blood T cell repertoires in COVID-19. Sequenced by immunoSEQ multiplex PCR; TCRdb stores in-frame clones only, minus some. The repertoire has approximately 210,000 clones, about 86% of them found once; the top ten carry more than 8.5%. The sequencing sample was made of PBMCs or T cells enriched from blood (not recorded which). Receptors originate from a woman between 45 and 65 years old with acute COVID-19.

The gene calls are TRBV7-2 and TRBJ2-1; 13 bases are a match to TRBD2. This CDR3 has 15 residues. Germline V gene lookup returns CDR1 SGHTA and CDR2 FQGNSA. V was pared by 4 bases and J by 9 bases, with 6 bases of the junction left unmatched. The CDR3 DNA sequence: TGTGCCAGCAGCTCACTAGCGGGAGGGCCGGGTGAGCAGTTCTTC. It specifies CASSSLAGGPGEQFF.

This clone was recorded a few times. The V and J genes are TRBV14 and TRBJ2-6; TRBD1 matches at 9 bases. CDR1 is SGHDN and CDR2 is FVKESK in the germline V gene. This CDR3 is built from 18 residues. J lost 1 base, V lost 3 bases, and 7 bases had no gene match. The CDR3 spells CASSHHRDRVSGANVLTF. CDR3 nucleotide sequence: TGTGCCAGCAGCCACCACCGGGACAGGGTTTCTGGGGCCAACGTCCTGACTTTC.

This clone was counted between two and nine times. V is TRBV19 and J is TRBJ1-5, with 7 positions matching TRBD1. V lost 1 base, J lost 4 bases, and 4 bases stayed unmatched. This CDR3 contains 15 residues. The germline V gene encodes CDR1 LNHDA and CDR2 SQIVND (reference sequence). CDR3: CASSIGAGGNQPQHF. The CDR3 DNA reads TGTGCCAGTAGTATAGGGGCAGGGGGTAATCAGCCCCAGCATTTT.

This clone was counted only a few times. CDR3 region: CASSVSTSGRDSGANVLTF. CDR3 DNA sequence: TGTGCCAGCAGCGTCTCGACTAGCGGGAGAGATTCTGGGGCCAACGTCCTGACTTTC. The chain has TRBV7-8 and TRBJ2-6; 12 bases match TRBD2. The CDR3 runs to 19 residues. The germline CDR1 and CDR2 sequences are SGHVS and FQNEAQ. V trimming: 5 bases; J trimming: 1 base; junction bases outside the gene matches: 9.

The chain couples TRBV7-8 to TRBJ2-7; tentatively, D is TRBD2 (5 bases). CDR3 size: 16 residues. V was shortened by 5 bases and J by 4 bases, with 21 bases between the two germline ends. CDR1 SGHVS and CDR2 FQNEAQ come from the germline V gene. The CDR3 region has the DNA TGTGCCAGCAGCCCGGCGCGGGCCAAAGTCATGTACGAGCAGTACTTC. Translating it yields CASSPARAKVMYEQYF.

The CDR3 nucleotides are TGTGCCAGCAGTCGACTAGCGGGCTTCGCAGATACGCAGTATTTT. It codes for CASSRLAGFADTQYF. This chain uses TRBV6-5 with TRBJ2-3; TRBD2 matches 10 bases. J was trimmed by 4 bases and V by 5 bases; bases with no gene match: 6. CDR1 is MNHEY and CDR2 is SVGAGI in the germline V gene. This CDR3 spans 15 amino acids.

On this clone itself: Other DNA sequences in this specimen translate into the identical CDR3. The V call is TRBV28, the J call TRBJ2-7; 10 bases agree with TRBD1. Germline lookup yields CDR1 MDHEN and CDR2 SYDVKM. V gave up 6 bases and J gave up 7 bases; unmatched junction bases: 9. The CDR3 has 14 residues. Here the CDR3 DNA reads TGTGCCAGCAGACCAGGGACAGGGGCGAGGGAGCAGTACTTC. Protein sequence: CASRPGTGAREQYF.